These 18 T cell receptor beta chains came from one sample sequenced in a study of blood T cell repertoires in COVID-19. Profiled with immunoSEQ multiplex PCR; TCRdb holds only in-frame clones, not every one. The top ten hold approximately 4.3% of the sample, which has approximately 300,000 clones, nearly 90% seen once. Material: PBMCs or T cells enriched from blood (not recorded which). The receptor set was obtained from a woman aged 18-35 years with acute COVID-19.

The chain couples TRBV5-4 to TRBJ2-7; the match to TRBD2 covers 14 bases. With V trimmed by 3 bases and J by 0 bases, 8 bases remained unmatched. Germline loops: CDR1 SGHNT, CDR2 YYREEE (reference sequence). The length of the CDR3 is 18 residues. The CDR3 DNA follows: TGTGCCAGCAGCTACCCGGGACTAGCGGGAGTAAACTCCTACGAGCAGTACTTC. This gives the protein CASSYPGLAGVNSYEQYF.

The gene calls are TRBV28 and TRBJ2-1, with D possibly matching TRBD1 (6 bases). V gave up 7 bases and J gave up 1 base, with 11 bases separating them. Germline-derived CDR1 and CDR2 are MDHEN and SYDVKM. The CDR3 has 14 amino acids. The CDR3 loop reads CASKTGPSYNEQFF. The CDR3, as DNA: TGTGCCAGCAAGACAGGACCTTCCTACAATGAGCAGTTCTTC.

The chain has TRBV29-1 and TRBJ2-5; D might be TRBD1 (6 bases). Germline CDR1 reads SQVTM; CDR2 reads ANQGSEA. Deletions cut 4 bases from V and 1 base from J, with 13 bases between. The CDR3 covers 14 residues. This chain's CDR3 is CSVGAGVFQETQYF. The CDR3 DNA reads TGCAGCGTTGGGGCAGGGGTTTTCCAAGAGACCCAGTACTTC.

This chain uses TRBV7-3 with TRBJ2-1, with TRBD1 matching 11 bases. The trim removed 1 base at V and 8 bases at J, leaving 7 bases unmatched. There are 16 residues in the CDR3. Germline CDR1 and CDR2: SGHTA and FQGTGA. Here the CDR3 reads CASSLIGDRGLDEQFF. DNA for the CDR3: TGTGCCAGCAGCTTAATAGGGGACAGGGGGTTGGATGAGCAGTTCTTC.

The genes are TRBV28 and TRBJ1-1; possible D gene TRBD1, 5 bases. Germline V gene sequence: CDR1 MDHEN, CDR2 SYDVKM. The CDR3 has 14 amino acids. Trimming shortened V by 7 bases and J by 8 bases, and 20 bases separated the two germline ends. The chain's CDR3 is CASNIPTPGGEAFF. Written as DNA, the CDR3 is TGTGCCAGCAATATTCCCACACCCGGGGGGGAAGCTTTCTTT.

J is TRBJ2-7 and V is TRBV19; TRBD1 aligns across 7 bases. CDR1 and CDR2 (germline): LNHDA, SQIVND (reference sequence). Germline trimming cut 10 bases from V and 4 bases from J; bases unmatched to any gene: 10. The CDR3 totals 13 residues. The chain's CDR3 is CATSDRVVYEQYF. The CDR3 DNA reads as TGTGCCACCTCAGACAGGGTGGTGTACGAGCAGTACTTC.

This sequence joins TRBV7-9 and TRBJ2-5; 9 positions agree with TRBD1. Germline V gene sequence: CDR1 SEHNR, CDR2 FQNEAQ (reference sequence). Trimming at V came to 5 bases and at J to 2 bases, leaving 6 bases not matched to a gene. The CDR3 is made up of 15 amino acids. The chain's CDR3 is CASSLGTGSQETQYF. Here the CDR3 DNA reads TGTGCCAGCAGCCTCGGGACAGGGAGTCAAGAGACCCAGTACTTC.

The rearrangement links TRBV19 to TRBJ1-2; no definite D call. This CDR3 spans 16 amino acids. Trimming took 3 bases from V and 2 from J, leaving 16 bases between them. The V gene's germline CDR1 is LNHDA and CDR2 SQIVND (reference sequence). The CDR3 is CASSIPRLGRNYGYTF. CDR3 DNA: TGTGCCAGTAGTATCCCCCGGTTGGGGAGAAACTATGGCTACACCTTC. Together with reference TRBV19 and TRBJ1-2, the CDR3 gives the full variable domain: DGGITQSPKYLFRKEGQNVTLSCEQNLNHDAMYWYRQDPGQGLRLIYYSQIVNDFQKGDIAEGYSVSREKKESFPLTVTSAQKNPTAFYLCASSIPRLGRNYGYTFGSGTRLTVV.

The chain has TRBV6-5 and TRBJ1-4; TRBD1 aligns across 8 bases. J was trimmed by 5 bases and V by 4 bases; bases with no gene match: 6. The length of the CDR3 is 15 residues. In germline, CDR1 is MNHEY, CDR2 SVGAGI. The CDR3 here is CASSSGGYYNEKLFF. In DNA, the CDR3 is TGTGCCAGCAGTTCAGGGGGCTACTACAATGAAAAACTGTTTTTT.

V is TRBV28 and J is TRBJ1-5; possible D gene TRBD1, 6 bases. V dropped 7 bases and J dropped 11 bases, with 21 bases sitting between them. From germline, CDR1 is MDHEN and CDR2 SYDVKM. The CDR3 spans 14 residues. The DNA of the CDR3 is TGTGCCAGCACCTTTTCGGACAGCCCGAGGGCCCAGCATTTT. Translating it yields CASTFSDSPRAQHF.

This clone has a count of ten or more. The chain has TRBV6-5 and TRBJ2-7; D may be TRBD2 (5 bases). Germline CDR1 MNHEY, CDR2 SVGAGI. The CDR3 runs to 13 residues. V lost 6 bases, J lost 4 bases, and 13 bases lay in between. The CDR3 nucleotides are TGTGCCAGCAGCGTCGGACTGGTGTACGAGCAGTACTTC. Its protein product is CASSVGLVYEQYF.

V gene TRBV5-5 combines with J gene TRBJ1-4, with TRBD1 identical over 9 bases. Germline CDR1 and CDR2: SGHKS and YYEKEE (reference sequence). The J segment lost 8 bases and the V segment lost 4 bases, leaving 6 bases of the junction unmatched. This CDR3 region has 14 residues. For the CDR3, the DNA is TGTGCCAGCAGCCCCGGACAGGGGTGGGAAAAACTGTTTTTT. Protein: CASSPGQGWEKLFF. Together with reference TRBV5-5 and TRBJ1-4, the CDR3 gives the full variable domain: DAGVTQSPTHLIKTRGQQVTLRCSPISGHKSVSWYQQVLGQGPQFIFQYYEKEERGRGNFPDRFSARQFPNYSSELNVNALLLGDSALYLCASSPGQGWEKLFFGSGTQLSVL.

This chain joins TRBV7-2 and TRBJ2-2, with a possible D match to TRBD1 (5 bases). This CDR3 is 15 amino acids long. Germline values: CDR1 SGHTA, CDR2 FQGNSA. Trimming removed 3 bases at V and 5 bases at J, with 13 bases between. CDR3 nucleotides: TGTGCCAGCAGCTTCGGGTCAGGGCGGACCGGGGAGCTGTTTTTT. Translating gives CASSFGSGRTGELFF.

The chain combines TRBV9 with TRBJ2-7, with D unresolved. The ends were cut back, 3 bases at V and 5 bases at J, with 12 bases in the middle. The CDR3 is made up of 13 amino acids. The germline V gene encodes CDR1 SGDLS and CDR2 YYNGEE. CDR3 loop: CASSGLALDEQYF. The CDR3 DNA is TGTGCCAGCAGCGGATTAGCCTTGGACGAGCAGTACTTC.

This chain links TRBV27 with TRBJ2-5; possibly TRBD2 for D (5 bases). The V gene lost 5 bases and the J gene lost 5 bases, with 15 bases spanning the gap. The CDR3 runs 14 residues. Germline assignment: CDR1 MNHEY and CDR2 SMNVEV (reference sequence). CDR3 loop: CASSPDWRPETQYF. DNA of the CDR3: TGTGCCAGCAGTCCGGACTGGAGACCGGAGACCCAGTACTTC.

The rearrangement links TRBV28 to TRBJ1-2, with D tentatively TRBD1 (6 bases). V was pared by 4 bases and J by 6 bases, with 18 bases between. In germline, CDR1 is MDHEN, CDR2 SYDVKM. The CDR3 is made up of 15 amino acids. The CDR3, as DNA: TGTGCCAGCAGTTATCCGGACAGCATCTTAAATGGCTACACCTTC. Residues: CASSYPDSILNGYTF.

This clone was seen a few times. The chain has TRBV7-3 and TRBJ2-1, with TRBD1 matching over 9 bases. Germline V gene sequence: CDR1 SGHTA, CDR2 FQGTGA. The CDR3 is 15 residues long. J gave up 2 bases and V 5 bases, and 4 bases lay outside the gene matches. CDR3 in amino acids: CASSQDRGPYNEQFF. The CDR3 DNA reads TGTGCCAGCAGCCAGGACAGGGGTCCCTACAATGAGCAGTTCTTC. Full variable domain (outside the CDR3, taken from reference TRBV7-3 and TRBJ2-1): GAGVSQTPSNKVTEKGKYVELRCDPISGHTALYWYRQSLGQGPEFLIYFQGTGAADDSGLPNDRFFAVRPEGSVSTLKIQRTERGDSAVYLCASSQDRGPYNEQFFGPGTRLTVL.

The chain joins TRBV7-9 to TRBJ2-1; 7 bases map to TRBD2. This CDR3 is built from 18 residues. From germline, CDR1 is SEHNR and CDR2 FQNEAQ (reference sequence). V was pared by 1 base and J by 7 bases, with 16 bases of the junction left unmatched. In nucleotides, the CDR3 is TGTGCCAGCAGCTTAGTCCGGGGGAACCCCCGCGGGAGAAATGAGCAGTTCTTC. Protein: CASSLVRGNPRGRNEQFF.